A single sample is the source of the 22 T cell receptor beta chains below, sequenced in a study of regulatory T cells in long-lasting Graves disease. Time point indicated: newly diagnosed GD, antithyroid drugs for less than 3 months. Following extraction of RNA from PBMCs, that RNA was used to make the TCR library. Sequencing libraries for TCR beta were prepared with iRepertoire HTBI primers and Arm-PCR of CDR3 regions. MiXCR was run by TCRdb on the multiplex PCR reads, yielding one entry per CDR3 protein. The sample carries some 400,000 distinct CDR3 sequences, more than 12% recorded once. The same sample was also used in a study of T cells in Graves' hyperthyroidism and ophthalmopathy.

Sequenced here: peripheral blood mononuclear cells (PBMCs), sampled at new diagnosis, from a patient treated with antithyroid drugs. These receptor sequences come from a woman in her 30s with Graves disease.

This clonotype came up many times. The gene calls are TRBV11-1 and TRBJ2-3; D is ambiguous. From germline, CDR1 is SGHAT and CDR2 FQDESV (reference sequence). Trimming pared 5 bases from V and 3 bases from J, leaving 12 bases between. The CDR3 is 14 amino acids. The CDR3 sequence: CASSSLVETDTQYF. The DNA of the CDR3 is TGTGCCAGCAGCAGTCTAGTAGAGACAGATACGCAGTATTTT.

The rearrangement uses TRBV19 and TRBJ1-5, with D unclear. The CDR3 length is 15 residues. Trimming cost V 3 bases and J 6 bases, with 15 bases left between them. Germline values: CDR1 LNHDA, CDR2 SQIVND (reference sequence). CDR3 amino acids: CASSIAGPRPQPQHF. Here the CDR3 DNA reads TGTGCCAGTAGTATCGCCGGCCCACGGCCTCAGCCCCAGCATTTT.

This clonotype was detected ten times or more. The genes are TRBV15 and TRBJ2-7, with 10 bases identical to TRBD1. Losses at the gene ends were 2 bases for V and 6 bases for J; bases not matched to a gene: 7. Germline assignment: CDR1 LNHNV and CDR2 YYDKDF (reference sequence). CDR3 length equals 15 residues. CDR3: CATSRRQGAFREQYF. CDR3 in DNA: TGTGCCACCAGCAGACGACAGGGGGCTTTTCGCGAGCAGTACTTC. Drawing the rest from reference TRBV15 and TRBJ2-7, the complete variable domain is DAMVIQNPRYQVTQFGKPVTLSCSQTLNHNVMYWYQQKSSQAPKLLFHYYDKDFNNEADTPDNFQSRRPNTSFCFLDIRSPGLGDTAMYLCATSRRQGAFREQYFGPGTRLTVT.

This clonotype was seen ten or more times. V gene TRBV27 combines with J gene TRBJ2-5; maybe TRBD1 (5 bases). Trimming removed 6 bases from V and 1 base from J, with 9 bases in between. Looked up from germline, CDR1 is MNHEY and CDR2 is SMNVEV (reference sequence). This CDR3 contains 13 residues. The CDR3 region has the DNA TGTGCCAGCAGCTTAGGGGCCCAAGAGACCCAGTACTTC. Translation: CASSLGAQETQYF.

This clonotype was detected a few times. The chain combines TRBV10-2 with TRBJ2-7; 7 nucleotides line up with TRBD1. The CDR3 runs 13 residues. V trimming: 7 bases; J trimming: 5 bases; junction bases outside the gene matches: 8. Per the germline V gene, CDR1 is WSHSY and CDR2 is SAAADI. The CDR3 nucleotides are TGCGCCAGCACGACAGGGAGTGGCCACGAGCAGTACTTC. Its translation: CASTTGSGHEQYF.

This clonotype has only a few counts. This chain joins TRBV12-3 or TRBV12-4 and TRBJ1-5, with D perhaps matching TRBD1 (5 bases). With 5 bases removed from V and 4 bases from J, the gap between germline ends came to 15 bases. The CDR3 is made up of 15 amino acids. CDR3 region: CASSPGGTGNQPQHF. For the CDR3, the DNA is TGTGCCAGCAGTCCTGGGGGAACTGGGAATCAGCCCCAGCATTTT.

The chain recombines TRBV5-5 with TRBJ2-7, with 9 bases that match TRBD1. V dropped 9 bases and J dropped 4; count of bases not matched to a gene: 5. CDR3 size: 12 residues. From germline, CDR1 is SGHKS and CDR2 YYEKEE (reference sequence). Here the CDR3 reads CAKRQGGYEQYF. The CDR3 DNA sequence: TGTGCCAAGCGACAGGGGGGATACGAGCAGTACTTC. The variable domain in full, completed from reference TRBV5-5 and TRBJ2-7, reads DAGVTQSPTHLIKTRGQQVTLRCSPISGHKSVSWYQQVLGQGPQFIFQYYEKEERGRGNFPDRFSARQFPNYSSELNVNALLLGDSALYLCAKRQGGYEQYFGPGTRLTVT.

Many counts were recorded for this clonotype. This chain links TRBV20-1 with TRBJ2-3; D is undetermined. From germline, CDR1 is DFQATT and CDR2 SNEGSKA (reference sequence). V was pared by 5 bases and J by 0 bases, with 9 bases between. This CDR3 region has 13 residues. The CDR3 DNA follows: TGCAGTGCTCAACGGGCTAGCACAGATACGCAGTATTTT. Protein product: CSAQRASTDTQYF.

The chain uses TRBV9 and TRBJ1-1, with D perhaps matching TRBD1 (6 bases). CDR1 SGDLS and CDR2 YYNGEE come from the germline V gene. The CDR3 has 17 amino acids. Trimming cost V 0 bases and J 6 bases, with 21 bases left between them. The CDR3 loop is CASSVGVGGGFMPEAFF. In DNA form, the CDR3 reads TGTGCCAGCAGCGTAGGGGTGGGGGGGGGCTTTATGCCTGAAGCTTTCTTT. The whole variable domain, remainder taken from reference TRBV9 and TRBJ1-1, is DSGVTQTPKHLITATGQRVTLRCSPRSGDLSVYWYQQSLDQGLQFLIQYYNGEERAKGNILERFSAQQFPDLHSELNLSSLELGDSALYFCASSVGVGGGFMPEAFFGQGTRLTVV.

The chain combines TRBV11-2 with TRBJ2-5; D tentatively fits TRBD1 or TRBD2 (5 bases each). The CDR3 length is 16 residues. The germline V gene encodes CDR1 SGHAT and CDR2 FQNNGV. The germline V and J ends were trimmed by 5 bases and 1 base, with 17 bases remaining between them. The CDR3 DNA is TGTGCCAGCAGCGCCCGGGGCCGCAATGGCCAAGAGACCCAGTACTTC. Translated: CASSARGRNGQETQYF.

The chain links TRBV20-1 to TRBJ2-2; TRBD1 matches 7 bases. Germline CDR1 and CDR2: DFQATT and SNEGSKA (reference sequence). The CDR3 is 15 amino acids. V gave up 4 bases and J gave up 8 bases; unmatched junction bases: 13. CDR3 DNA sequence: TGCAGTGCTAATGGACAGGCCACATTTCGGGGGGAGCTGTTTTTT. Residues: CSANGQATFRGELFF.

This CDR3 is CASSPGGGALMGNEQFF. In DNA, the CDR3 is TGTGCCAGCAGCCCCGGAGGGGGGGCCTTAATGGGCAATGAGCAGTTCTTC. The chain is built from TRBV11-2 and TRBJ2-1; perhaps TRBD2 as D (7 bases). Trimming pared 5 bases from V and 6 bases from J, leaving 23 bases between. The CDR3 spans 17 residues. Looked up from germline, CDR1 is SGHAT and CDR2 is FQNNGV.

This clonotype was recorded many times. The chain is built from TRBV28 and TRBJ2-4; 8 positions match TRBD2. Germline lookup yields CDR1 MDHEN and CDR2 SYDVKM. The CDR3 extends over 15 amino acids. The junction had 4 bases not matched to a gene; V was cut back by 3 bases and J by 3 bases. The DNA of the CDR3 is TGTGCCAGCAGTTTCGGGGGGGTAGGCAAAAACATTCAGTACTTC. Its protein product is CASSFGGVGKNIQYF.

This clonotype was recorded once. Just one base apart from a much larger clone, this may be a read error. The CDR3, as DNA: TGCGCCAGCAGTGAGTCGCCAGGGGTTGCGGCCCGCCCTCGCACAGATACGCAGCATTTT. It codes for CASSESPGVAARPRTDTQHF. V and J are TRBV10-1 and TRBJ2-3; maybe TRBD1 (6 bases). The J call may be faulty, since TRBJ1-5 better matches the DNA end. Germline lookup yields CDR1 WNHNN and CDR2 SYGVQD (reference sequence). The CDR3 consists of 20 residues.

This clonotype was observed many times. The V and J genes are TRBV24-1 and TRBJ2-3; 10 positions match TRBD2. V dropped 7 bases and J dropped 4; count of bases not matched to a gene: 7. CDR3 size: 15 residues. Looked up from germline, CDR1 is KGHDR and CDR2 is SFDVKD. The chain's CDR3 is CATSSSGRAPDTQYF. CDR3 DNA sequence: TGTGCCACCAGCTCCAGCGGGAGGGCCCCAGATACGCAGTATTTT.

This clonotype showed up many times. The V gene is TRBV15, the J gene TRBJ2-3; 8 bases match TRBD2. J lost 3 bases, V lost 0 bases, and 8 bases had no gene match. Germline CDR1 and CDR2: LNHNV and YYDKDF (reference sequence). The length of the CDR3 is 17 residues. The CDR3 reads CATSRERAGAGTDTQYF. Here the CDR3 DNA reads TGTGCCACCAGCAGAGAACGAGCGGGAGCTGGTACAGATACGCAGTATTTT.

This clonotype was recorded many times. The chain couples TRBV30 to TRBJ2-7, with 11 bases lining up with TRBD2. The CDR3 loop spans 13 amino acids. Germline CDR1 is GTSNPN and CDR2 is SVGIG (reference sequence). J gave up 2 bases and V 8 bases, and 5 bases lay outside the gene matches. CDR3 coding DNA: TGTGCCGGGCTAGCGGGAGGCCCCTACGAGCAGTACTTC. Protein sequence: CAGLAGGPYEQYF.

This clonotype was detected a few times. This chain connects TRBV19 to TRBJ2-5; perhaps TRBD1 as D (7 bases). There are 15 residues in the CDR3. CDR1 and CDR2 (germline): LNHDA, SQIVND (reference sequence). V lost 4 bases to trimming and J lost 1 base, with 13 bases between them. Written as DNA, the CDR3 is TGTGCCAGTAGTACGCGGGACAGAGCCCAAGAGACCCAGTACTTC. Translating it yields CASSTRDRAQETQYF.

The chain has TRBV19 and TRBJ1-5, with a tentative D call TRBD1 (5 bases). Germline V gene lookup returns CDR1 LNHDA and CDR2 SQIVND (reference sequence). There are 20 residues in the CDR3. V was trimmed by 6 bases and J by 3 bases, leaving 30 bases between them. The CDR3 sequence is CASSPGLVLWGISYNQPQHF. CDR3 in DNA: TGTGCCAGTAGCCCAGGGTTAGTTCTGTGGGGGATAAGTTACAATCAGCCCCAGCATTTT.

This clonotype was counted only a few times. The rearrangement joins TRBV4-2 to TRBJ1-1; D perhaps matches TRBD1 (5 bases). Trimming removed 1 base at V and 1 base at J, with 13 bases between. Per the germline V gene, CDR1 is LGHNA and CDR2 is YNFKEQ. This CDR3 comprises 16 residues. The CDR3 DNA reads TGTGCCAGCAGCCAAGTGGCAGGGTGGGCGAACACTGAAGCTTTCTTT. Amino acids: CASSQVAGWANTEAFF.

The V call is TRBV20-1, the J call TRBJ1-5, with TRBD1 identical over 7 bases. The ends lost 6 bases at V and 0 bases at J; junction bases unmatched: 5. This CDR3 spans 14 amino acids. Germline CDR1 and CDR2: DFQATT and SNEGSKA (reference sequence). The CDR3 DNA is TGCAGTGCGACGGGACAGCTTAGCAATCAGCCCCAGCATTTT. This encodes CSATGQLSNQPQHF.

This clonotype has at least ten counts. V and J are TRBV3-1 and TRBJ2-1; D might be TRBD1 or TRBD2, each matching 5 bases. The CDR3 length is 17 residues. V lost 6 bases and J 6 bases, leaving 24 bases between the germline ends. CDR1 and CDR2 from the germline V gene are LGHDT and YNNKEL (reference sequence). CDR3 residues: CASRPTPGTPRGNEQFF. In nucleotides, the CDR3 is TGTGCCAGCAGACCTACACCCGGGACCCCGCGAGGCAATGAGCAGTTCTTC.